Listed below are T cell receptor beta chains from one sample, sequenced in a study of blood T cell repertoires in COVID-19. Method: immunoSEQ multiplex PCR; TCRdb's copy keeps in-frame clones and lacks some. The table lists about 130,000 clones, approximately 70% of them singletons. The sequenced material came from peripheral blood. All receptors derive from a woman in her 70s with acute or convalescent COVID-19. Both conserved end residues are part of each CDR3. The order of the fields is J gene, D gene, clone size, V gene, CDR3 DNA, CDR3 protein. D genes are given only for firm matches. Size is stated for part of the rows, as once, few or many counts, or as a class when the clone is expanded.

j_call: TRBJ1-2; d_call: TRBD1; clone_size: NA; v_call: TRBV7-2; cdr3_nt: TGTGCCAGCAGCCGCGACAGGGTTCAGTCATATGGCTACACCTTC; cdr3_aa: CASSRDRVQSYGYTF
j_call: TRBJ2-2; d_call: TRBD2; clone_size: few; v_call: TRBV28; cdr3_nt: TGTGCCAGCAGTCTCCCGGAAGCGGGAGGGAACACCGGGGAGCTGTTTTTT; cdr3_aa: CASSLPEAGGNTGELFF
j_call: TRBJ1-6; d_call: TRBD1; clone_size: once; v_call: TRBV5-5; cdr3_nt: TGTGCCAGCAGCTTTCAGGGGGCCAGGAATTCACCCCTCCACTTT; cdr3_aa: CASSFQGARNSPLHF
j_call: TRBJ1-2; d_call: TRBD1; clone_size: few; v_call: TRBV2; cdr3_nt: TGTGCCAGCAGTGAAGCGCGGACAGGGAGGGCTGGCTACACCTTC; cdr3_aa: CASSEARTGRAGYTF
j_call: TRBJ2-4; d_call: TRBD2; clone_size: NA; v_call: TRBV13; cdr3_nt: TGTGCCAGCAGCTTAGAACGCGGGAGGAACGGAAACATTCAGTACTTC; cdr3_aa: CASSLERGRNGNIQYF
j_call: TRBJ2-5; d_call: TRBD1; clone_size: once; v_call: TRBV18; cdr3_nt: TGTGCCAGCTCACCTGGGACAGGGAGACAGACCCAGTACTTC; cdr3_aa: CASSPGTGRQTQYF
j_call: TRBJ1-5; d_call: NA; clone_size: few; v_call: TRBV19; cdr3_nt: TGTGCCAGTACCCCCCAGGATGTGGGTCAGCCCCAGCATTTT; cdr3_aa: CASTPQDVGQPQHF
j_call: TRBJ1-2; d_call: TRBD1; clone_size: few; v_call: TRBV19; cdr3_nt: TGTGCCAGTAGTCCAGGGGGCCCTGGTTCTAACTATGGCTACACCTTC; cdr3_aa: CASSPGGPGSNYGYTF
j_call: TRBJ1-4; d_call: NA; clone_size: once; v_call: TRBV5-1; cdr3_nt: TGCGCCAGCAGACTTGACAGAGCTAATGAAAAACTGTTTTTT; cdr3_aa: CASRLDRANEKLFF
j_call: TRBJ2-1; d_call: NA; clone_size: few; v_call: TRBV6-2/TRBV6-3; cdr3_nt: TGTGCCAGCAGTTATTTCCGCTCCTACAATGAGCAGTTCTTC; cdr3_aa: CASSYFRSYNEQFF
j_call: TRBJ2-5; d_call: TRBD2; clone_size: NA; v_call: TRBV19; cdr3_nt: TGTGCCAGTAGTATTGGCGGGAGGGCTATGGTAGAGACCCAGTACTTC; cdr3_aa: CASSIGGRAMVETQYF
j_call: TRBJ1-2; d_call: NA; clone_size: NA; v_call: TRBV7-9; cdr3_nt: TGTGCCAGCACCCCACGCGATGGCTACACCTTC; cdr3_aa: CASTPRDGYTF
j_call: TRBJ1-6; d_call: NA; clone_size: NA; v_call: TRBV7-9; cdr3_nt: TGTGCCAGCAGGGAGGGGAATTCACCCCTCCACTTT; cdr3_aa: CASREGNSPLHF
j_call: TRBJ1-2; d_call: NA; clone_size: NA; v_call: TRBV21-1; cdr3_nt: TGTGCCAGCAGCAAACGCGGCTCGACAGGGGGGACCGGCTACACCTTC; cdr3_aa: CASSKRGSTGGTGYTF
j_call: TRBJ2-1; d_call: TRBD1; clone_size: many; v_call: TRBV3-1/TRBV3-2; cdr3_nt: TGTGCCAGCAGCCAAATTTCCGGGGACAGGGGGACCAATGAGCAGTTCTTC; cdr3_aa: CASSQISGDRGTNEQFF
j_call: TRBJ1-2; d_call: NA; clone_size: NA; v_call: TRBV5-1; cdr3_nt: TGCGCCAGCAGCTTAAATTTACAGGGCTATGGCTACACCTTC; cdr3_aa: CASSLNLQGYGYTF
j_call: TRBJ1-2; d_call: NA; clone_size: few; v_call: TRBV28; cdr3_nt: TGTGCCAGCAGTTTGGGCCGGCGGGGTGGCTACACCTTC; cdr3_aa: CASSLGRRGGYTF
j_call: TRBJ2-1; d_call: NA; clone_size: NA; v_call: TRBV7-2; cdr3_nt: TGTGCCAGCAGTCAACAGGGCAGATTCAATGAGCAGTTCTTC; cdr3_aa: CASSQQGRFNEQFF
j_call: TRBJ2-3; d_call: TRBD1; clone_size: few; v_call: TRBV27; cdr3_nt: TGTGCCAGCAGTTTATTGGACAGGGGGTCAAATACGCAGTATTTT; cdr3_aa: CASSLLDRGSNTQYF
j_call: TRBJ1-1; d_call: NA; clone_size: NA; v_call: TRBV5-4; cdr3_nt: TGTGCCAGCAGCTTAAAAGGGGGGAACACTGAAGCTTTCTTT; cdr3_aa: CASSLKGGNTEAFF
j_call: TRBJ2-7; d_call: NA; clone_size: NA; v_call: TRBV27; cdr3_nt: TGTGCCAGCAGTTTAGGTCGGGCAGGGGTCTACGAGCAGTACTTC; cdr3_aa: CASSLGRAGVYEQYF
j_call: TRBJ2-7; d_call: TRBD2; clone_size: NA; v_call: TRBV28; cdr3_nt: TGTGCCAGCAGTTCCGCTCTAGCGGGGATCTACGAGCAGTACTTC; cdr3_aa: CASSSALAGIYEQYF